A selection of T cell receptor beta chains follows, all from one sample in a study of blood T cells in healthy people across ages. TCRdb itself ran the 5' RACE reads through MiXCR, one entry per CDR3 protein. The table has 600,000 or so distinct CDR3 sequences, 21% seen once. Sequencing was carried out using blood. Receptors originate from a man aged 65 to 85 in good health. Each CDR3 is given with its conserved first and last residue. Fields, in order: V gene, CDR3 protein.

V: TRBV7-9
CDR3: CASSASDRNYGYTF

V: TRBV12-3/TRBV12-4
CDR3: CASSPPGQVFNQPQHF

V: TRBV12-3/TRBV12-4
CDR3: CASSPSHPGSDTQYF

V: TRBV3-1
CDR3: CASSRTSGRQEQFF

V: TRBV7-3
CDR3: CASSLLAGSSYEQYF

V: TRBV12-5
CDR3: CASGLAPLSGETQYF

V: TRBV7-2
CDR3: CASSSPQGPQEADTQYF

V: TRBV18
CDR3: CASSPLNTDNEQFF

V: TRBV6-1
CDR3: CASSVSSGRRTDTQYF

V: TRBV5-1
CDR3: CASSPDSSYEQYF

V: TRBV6-5
CDR3: CATGTGWANEQFF

V: TRBV14
CDR3: CARRGALADTQYF

V: TRBV29-1
CDR3: CSVVGGMVSTDTQYF

V: TRBV20-1
CDR3: CSAGYRGGIKTEAFF

V: TRBV2
CDR3: CASREAGAGTQYF

V: TRBV25-1
CDR3: CAGSDPGSYEQYF

V: TRBV6-1
CDR3: CASSPGLAGAWTGELFF